This TCR beta chain was recorded in a study of Tregs in tolerant kidney transplant recipients. Between the trimmed V and J ends, which lost 0 bases and 3 bases, there was a span of 7 bases. Germline V CDR1 and CDR2: MNHEY, SVGAGI. The CDR3 runs 14 residues. The protocol was immunoSEQ multiplex PCR, while the TCRdb copy is restricted to in-frame clones and leaves out a portion. This sample carries about 88,000 clones, just over 90% of them seen once, and the ten largest clones take roughly 5%. A note on this clone: Its antigen is still unknown.

Study results and limitations: Activated donor B cell expansion appeared to reveal the most relevant donor-specific TCRbeta repertoire.

The V gene is TRBV6-5, the J gene TRBJ2-3; D remains ambiguous. The specimen sequenced was CD8+ T cells from blood. The receptor was derived from a human donor in good health. The CDR3 DNA reads as TGTGCCAGCAGTTACTCGGGTCGGACAGATACGCAGTATTTT. Its translation is CASSYSGRTDTQYF.